Described below is a single T cell receptor beta chain sequence and its context. The naive CD8 population came from CD45RO-negative cells selected for CCR7, without terminally differentiated effector memory CD45RA+ cells. Replicate PCRs run on sorted subsets employed around 200 ng DNA, approximately 30,000 T cell genomes. Method: immunoSEQ multiplex PCR; TCRdb's copy keeps in-frame clones and lacks some. The table has over 2 million clones, about 95% seen once. Germline assignment: CDR1 MDHEN and CDR2 SYDVKM. The CDR3 has 13 amino acids. V was cut by 6 bases and J by 6 bases, with 15 bases left in between. The data were obtained in a study of shared clonotypes between healthy human individuals.

The chain uses TRBV28 and TRBJ2-7; the D gene could be TRBD1 or TRBD2 (5 bases each). This receptor was identified in a man aged 18 to 29 in good health. The sequencing sample was made of naive CD8+ T cells sorted from blood. The CDR3 loop is CASSLGPSSEQYF. CDR3 sequence (DNA): TGTGCCAGCAGCTTGGGACCTTCTAGCGAGCAGTACTTC.